The clone carrying this T cell receptor beta chain showed up many times. These data belong to a study of response to subunit inactivated influenza vaccine. Via MiXCR, TCRdb re-called the RT-PCR reads, giving one row per CDR3 protein. The sample has around 500,000 distinct CDR3 sequences; 9.5% to 13% are singletons. The source of this sequence is a man aged 50 to 60 who received an inactivated influenza vaccine. Source: PBMCs from blood, taken roughly 45 days after vaccination.

CDR3 sequence: CASSLGLDPLVGEQYF. The CDR3 region has the DNA TGTGCCAGCAGTTTAGGACTAGATCCCCTCGTAGGCGAGCAGTACTTC. The chain joins TRBV12-3 or TRBV12-4 to TRBJ2-7; perhaps TRBD2 as D (6 bases). This CDR3 is 16 amino acids long. Trimming cost V 1 base and J 6 bases, with 19 bases left between them.